The source of this T cell receptor (beta chain) is a study of T cells in Graves' hyperthyroidism and ophthalmopathy. This clonotype was seen repeatedly, ten times or more. Its antigen is not known. Study-level points and caveats: The model anticipated ophthalmopathy a median about six months pre-onset.

Absent ophthalmopathy progression within 18 months defined stable Graves' hyperthyroidism. The diagnoses drew upon clinical symptoms, serum thyroxine and TRAb, thyroid ultrasound and orbital computed tomography. Amplification yielded TCR beta CDR3 regions, with RNA transcripts as the source. The study used the HTBI primer set for a first-round RT-PCR of the TCR CDR3. TCRdb used MiXCR to reprocess the multiplex PCR reads, holding one entry per CDR3 protein. The sample holds 750,000 to 900,000 distinct CDR3 sequences, 38% seen once. The clonotype comes from a young man with Graves' hyperthyroidism. Sequencing was carried out using blood.

The CDR3 sequence is CASSGWKSNTEAFF. DNA of the CDR3: TGTGCCAGTAGTGGGTGGAAATCGAACACTGAAGCTTTCTTT. The gene calls are TRBV19 and TRBJ1-1; D is uncertain. This CDR3 comprises 14 residues. Trimming stripped 5 bases from V and 1 base from J, with 11 bases between. Germline CDR1 LNHDA, CDR2 SQIVND (reference sequence). Together with reference TRBV19 and TRBJ1-1, the CDR3 gives the full variable domain: DGGITQSPKYLFRKEGQNVTLSCEQNLNHDAMYWYRQDPGQGLRLIYYSQIVNDFQKGDIAEGYSVSREKKESFPLTVTSAQKNPTAFYLCASSGWKSNTEAFFGQGTRLTVV.